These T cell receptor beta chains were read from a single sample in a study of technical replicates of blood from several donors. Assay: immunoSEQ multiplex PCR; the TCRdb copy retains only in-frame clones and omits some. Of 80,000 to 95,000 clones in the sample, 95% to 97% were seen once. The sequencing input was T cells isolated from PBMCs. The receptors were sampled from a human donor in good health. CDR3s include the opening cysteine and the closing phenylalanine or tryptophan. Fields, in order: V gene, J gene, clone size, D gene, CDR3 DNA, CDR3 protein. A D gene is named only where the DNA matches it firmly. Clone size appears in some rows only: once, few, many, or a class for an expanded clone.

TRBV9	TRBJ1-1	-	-	TGTGCCAGCAGCGTAGTAACTGAAGCTTTCTTT	CASSVVTEAFF
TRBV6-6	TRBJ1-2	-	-	TGTGCCAGCAGAGTCCGGACGGACTCTCACACCTTC	CASRVRTDSHTF
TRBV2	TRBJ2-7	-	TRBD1	TGTGCCATACGACAGGGAAAGGGCGAGCAGTACTTC	CAIRQGKGEQYF
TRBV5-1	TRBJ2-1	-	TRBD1	TGCGCCAGCAGTATACAGGGGAACAATGAGCAGTTCTTC	CASSIQGNNEQFF
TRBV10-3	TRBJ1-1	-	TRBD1	TGTGCCATCAGTGGGACAGGCAACACTGAAGCTTTCTTT	CAISGTGNTEAFF
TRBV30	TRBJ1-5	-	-	TGTGCCTGGAACTCCGACAATCAGCCCCAGCATTTT	CAWNSDNQPQHF
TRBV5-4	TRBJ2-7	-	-	TGTGCCAGCAGCTTGGACGGGAGCCCCTACGAGCAGTACTTC	CASSLDGSPYEQYF
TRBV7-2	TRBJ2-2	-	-	TGTGCCAGCAGCTTACTCTTCTCCGGGGAGCTGTTTTTT	CASSLLFSGELFF
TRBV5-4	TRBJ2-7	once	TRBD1	TGTGCCAGCAGCTTGGGGTTTTCGGGACAGGGGGCGCAGTACTTC	CASSLGFSGQGAQYF
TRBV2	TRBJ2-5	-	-	TGTGCCAGCAGCTCTGACAGGTACCAAGAGACCCAGTACTTC	CASSSDRYQETQYF
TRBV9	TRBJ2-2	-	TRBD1	TGTGCCAGCAGCGCTATGGACAGGGCATTCTCCGGGGAGCTGTTTTTT	CASSAMDRAFSGELFF
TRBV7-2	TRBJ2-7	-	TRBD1	TGTGCCAGCAGCCGACAGGGGCTCTCCTACGAGCAGTACTTC	CASSRQGLSYEQYF
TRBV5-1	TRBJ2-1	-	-	TGCGCCAGCAGCCGAGACTATGAGCAGTTCTTC	CASSRDYEQFF
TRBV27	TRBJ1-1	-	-	TGTGCCAGCAGTGCCAGTAGCCCTTGGGAAGCTTTCTTT	CASSASSPWEAFF
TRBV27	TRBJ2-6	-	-	TGTGCCAGCTCACTTACCTCTGGGGCCAACGTCCTGACTTTC	CASSLTSGANVLTF
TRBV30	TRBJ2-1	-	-	TGTGCCTGGAGTGTCCGAGCATTCCCCTACAATGAGCAGTTCTTC	CAWSVRAFPYNEQFF
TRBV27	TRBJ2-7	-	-	TGTGCCAGCAGTTTGGGGGGGGCGCGATACGAGCAGTACTTC	CASSLGGARYEQYF
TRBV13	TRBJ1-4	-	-	TGTGCCAGCAGCACCCGGAGGGAAGTTGGAATAGAAAAACTGTTTTTT	CASSTRREVGIEKLFF
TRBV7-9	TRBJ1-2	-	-	TGTGCCAGCAGCTTAGCCTTGAGTTACAGTGAGAACTATGGCTACACCTTC	CASSLALSYSENYGYTF
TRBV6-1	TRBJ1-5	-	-	TGTGCCAGCAGTGGTTCCTTGCCCTATAGCAATCAGCCCCAGCATTTT	CASSGSLPYSNQPQHF
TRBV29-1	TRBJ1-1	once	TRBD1	TGCAGCGTGGATACAGGGGTCGACACTGAAGCTTTCTTT	CSVDTGVDTEAFF
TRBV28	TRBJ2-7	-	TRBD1	TGTGCCAGCGACAGGGGAAACGAGCAGTACTTC	CASDRGNEQYF
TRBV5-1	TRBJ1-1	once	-	TGCGCCAGCAGCACTTCCTACGACGTACTAAGTGGGGCTTTCTTT	CASSTSYDVLSGAFF
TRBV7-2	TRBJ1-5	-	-	TGTGCCAGCAGCGCCCGCGGGGGGCGGGACCAGCCCCAGCATTTT	CASSARGGRDQPQHF
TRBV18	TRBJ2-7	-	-	TGTGCCAGCTCTCCCCAGGTAGGGACATATCCCTACGAGCAGTACTTC	CASSPQVGTYPYEQYF
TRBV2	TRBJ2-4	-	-	TGTGCCAGCCACACAGATGCCAAAAACATTCAGTACTTC	CASHTDAKNIQYF
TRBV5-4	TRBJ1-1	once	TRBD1	TGTGCCAGCAGCGTCGGGACAGCCATGAACACTGAAGCTTTCTTT	CASSVGTAMNTEAFF
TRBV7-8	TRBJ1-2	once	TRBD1	TGTGCCAGCAGCCCAGGGGCGGGACAGGGAACTAACTATGGCTACACCTTC	CASSPGAGQGTNYGYTF
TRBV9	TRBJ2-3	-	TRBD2	TGTGCCAGCAGCGTAGGGGGGGGTACTTCAGATACGCAGTATTTT	CASSVGGGTSDTQYF
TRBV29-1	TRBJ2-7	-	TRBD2	TGCAGCGTGATGACTAGCGGGCTTACCTACGAGCAGTACTTC	CSVMTSGLTYEQYF
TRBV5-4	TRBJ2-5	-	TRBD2	TGTGCCAGCAGCTCGTCTGTAGGGGAGGGAGAGACCCAGTACTTC	CASSSSVGEGETQYF